One sample yielded the 31 T cell receptor beta chains listed below, sequenced in a study of post-analysis software for immune sequencing data. Study findings and constraints: Elevated frequency relative to controls characterized four or five TRBV segments in patients, TRBV5-6, TRBV5-1 and TRBV20-1 among them.

Their target antigens are unknown. Unique molecular identifiers tagged the TCR beta cDNA libraries. TCRdb re-analysed the PCR reads in MiXCR, keeping a single row per CDR3 protein. Of about 770,000 distinct CDR3 sequences listed, 35% to 55% were seen once; the top ten hold 4.9%. Sequences were obtained from blood. These receptors all stem from a girl aged 5 to 17 with multiple sclerosis.

The chain recombines TRBV14 with TRBJ2-3; D might be TRBD2 (6 bases). The V and J ends lost 1 base and 2 bases respectively, with 22 bases between them. CDR3 length equals 19 residues. CDR1 and CDR2 from the germline V gene are SGHDN and FVKESK. The CDR3 spells CASSQARTEGTTYTDTQYF. CDR3 nucleotide sequence: TGTGCCAGCAGCCAAGCCAGAACGGAGGGAACAACCTACACAGATACGCAGTATTTT.

Comments on this clonotype: An end of the junction does not agree with germline; a read error may underlie this. The rearrangement joins TRBV27 to TRBJ2-4; D might be TRBD2 (6 bases). This CDR3 is built from 13 residues. The germline CDR1 and CDR2 sequences are MNHEY and SMNVEV (reference sequence). The CDR3 region has the DNA TGTACCAGCAGTTTCCAGGGACTTGGAGAGCAGTACTTC. Translation gives CTSSFQGLGEQYF.

This clonotype was seen more than once but under ten times. As DNA, the CDR3 is TGCAGTGCTAGAAGTCCTCGACTAGCGGGTTTAGAGACCCAGTACTTC. This encodes CSARSPRLAGLETQYF. This rearrangement joins TRBV20-1 to TRBJ2-5; 10 bases are shared with TRBD2. The CDR3 is 16 residues long. CDR1 DFQATT and CDR2 SNEGSKA come from the germline V gene (reference sequence). V lost 2 bases, J lost 4 bases, and 10 bases stayed unmatched.

Turning to this clonotype: Germline and junction disagree at one end, which may indicate a read error. This chain uses TRBV5-1 with TRBJ2-6, with D perhaps assigned TRBD1 or TRBD2 (5 bases each). CDR3 length: 15 amino acids. CDR1 is SGHRS, CDR2 YFSETQ, per germline. This CDR3 is CASSTDFSGANVRTF. The CDR3 DNA is TGCGCCAGCAGCACGGACTTCTCTGGGGCCAACGTCCGGACTTTC.

The chain is built from TRBV6-2 or TRBV6-3 and TRBJ1-6; D call uncertain. V dropped 4 bases and J dropped 7 bases, with 11 bases sitting between them. Per the germline V gene, CDR1 is MNHEY and CDR2 is SVGEGT. This CDR3 contains 14 residues. For the CDR3, the DNA is TGTGCCAGCAGTTCCGGGTATGACAATTCACCCCTCCACTTT. Its protein product is CASSSGYDNSPLHF.

This chain joins TRBV12-3 or TRBV12-4 and TRBJ2-5; D is possibly TRBD1 or TRBD2 (6 bases each). The CDR3 length is 15 residues. With 6 bases removed from V and 11 bases from J, the gap between germline ends came to 25 bases. CDR3 protein: CASSIQGGQFWEQYF. In DNA, the CDR3 is TGTGCCAGCAGCATACAGGGAGGACAATTTTGGGAGCAGTACTTC.

The chain joins TRBV5-1 to TRBJ1-2; a possible D gene is TRBD1 (6 bases). The CDR3 runs 14 residues. In germline, CDR1 is SGHRS, CDR2 YFSETQ. The V and J ends lost 3 bases and 4 bases respectively, with 13 bases between them. CDR3 residues: CASSSRGPGYGYTF. The CDR3, as DNA: TGCGCCAGCAGCTCCAGGGGCCCGGGCTATGGCTACACCTTC.

This chain joins TRBV6-2 or TRBV6-3 and TRBJ1-2, with unresolved D. The germline V gene has CDR1 MNHEY and CDR2 SVGEGT. Trimming pared 2 bases from V and 2 bases from J, leaving 12 bases between. There are 15 residues in the CDR3. DNA of the CDR3: TGTGCCAGCAGTTACGGCGCCAGTGACAACTATGGCTACACCTTC. It encodes CASSYGASDNYGYTF.

This sequence joins TRBV12-3 or TRBV12-4 and TRBJ2-7; 9 bases are a match to TRBD2. The CDR3 runs 13 residues. The junction had 10 bases not matched to a gene; V was cut back by 10 bases and J by 6 bases. The CDR3 DNA sequence: TGTGCCACTGGAGGACTAGCGCGACCCGAGCAGTACTTC. This encodes CATGGLARPEQYF.

This clonotype was observed a few times. The chain combines TRBV15 with TRBJ2-3; D may be TRBD1 or TRBD2 (6 bases each). The germline V gene has CDR1 LNHNV and CDR2 YYDKDF (reference sequence). This CDR3 is 15 amino acids long. Trimming left V 3 bases short and J 2 bases short, with 12 bases between. The CDR3 spells CATSSVGGTTDTQYF. CDR3 sequence (DNA): TGTGCCACCAGCAGCGTAGGGGGGACCACAGATACGCAGTATTTT.

V and J are TRBV6-2 or TRBV6-3 and TRBJ2-1, with 7 positions matching TRBD1. Unmatched junction bases numbered 15, after V lost 7 bases and J lost 15 bases. Germline CDR1 and CDR2: MNHEY and SVGEGT. The CDR3 is 13 amino acids. The CDR3 sequence: CASTMVDRALWFF. The CDR3 coding sequence is TGTGCCAGCACCATGGTTGACAGGGCCCTCTGGTTCTTC.

This clonotype was found a few times. The chain links TRBV11-2 to TRBJ2-3; D gene unclear. The CDR3 has 12 residues. Trimming cost V 3 bases and J 7 bases, with 8 bases left between them. CDR1 and CDR2 from the germline V gene are SGHAT and FQNNGV. CDR3 sequence reads: CASSLSAHTQYF. In nucleotides, the CDR3 is TGTGCCAGCAGCTTGTCCGCACATACGCAGTATTTT.

This clonotype came up a few times. The chain carries TRBV29-1 and TRBJ2-7, with 10 bases that match TRBD1. Gene TRBJ2-5 matches the end of the DNA better, so the J call may be wrong. The CDR3 has 13 residues. Germline CDR1 is SQVTM and CDR2 is ANQGSEA. The CDR3 DNA is TGCAGCCAGAGGACAGGGGGGACAGAGACCCAGTACTTC. Protein product: CSQRTGGTETQYF.

V usage is TRBV29-1 and J usage is TRBJ1-1, with D perhaps matching TRBD1 (6 bases). The germline V gene has CDR1 SQVTM and CDR2 ANQGSEA. The CDR3 has 12 amino acids. Trimming removed 7 bases at V and 2 bases at J, with 11 bases between. The CDR3: CSAPDSNTEAFF. The CDR3, as DNA: TGCAGCGCCCCGGACAGCAACACTGAAGCTTTCTTT.

This chain uses TRBV20-1 with TRBJ2-3; TRBD2 matches 16 bases. The CDR3 extends over 18 amino acids. Germline V gene lookup returns CDR1 DFQATT and CDR2 SNEGSKA (reference sequence). J lost 4 bases, V lost 5 bases, and 12 bases had no gene match. CDR3 DNA: TGCAGTGCTGCGATACCGGGACTAGCGGGAGGGCCCCCAGATACGCAGTATTTT. Translation: CSAAIPGLAGGPPDTQYF.

This clonotype was seen a few times. This chain joins TRBV5-4 and TRBJ2-3; D gene ambiguous. The CDR3 length is 20 residues. CDR1 SGHNT and CDR2 YYREEE come from the germline V gene (reference sequence). The V end lost 0 bases, the J end lost 2 bases, and 25 bases lay between the germline ends. CDR3 residues: CASSLEGKVGRANPTDTQYF. CDR3 bases: TGTGCCAGCAGCTTGGAAGGGAAGGTCGGTAGGGCTAACCCCACAGATACGCAGTATTTT.

The rearrangement links TRBV12-3 or TRBV12-4 to TRBJ2-1, with 8 bases aligning to TRBD2. The CDR3 runs 15 residues. Trimming cost V 2 bases and J 6 bases; bases outside gene matches: 6. CDR3 sequence reads: CASSLTSGTCNEQFF. DNA for the CDR3: TGTGCCAGCAGTTTAACTAGCGGAACATGCAATGAGCAGTTCTTC.

This clonotype was counted many times. The chain links TRBV9 to TRBJ1-2; no clear D. Germline V gives CDR1 SGDLS, CDR2 YYNGEE. Trimming took off 0 bases at V and 5 bases at J, with 5 bases between the two ends. This CDR3 comprises 12 residues. The CDR3 region is CASSVGGYGYTF. The CDR3 DNA reads TGTGCCAGCAGCGTAGGGGGTTATGGCTACACCTTC. The whole variable domain, remainder taken from reference TRBV9 and TRBJ1-2, is DSGVTQTPKHLITATGQRVTLRCSPRSGDLSVYWYQQSLDQGLQFLIQYYNGEERAKGNILERFSAQQFPDLHSELNLSSLELGDSALYFCASSVGGYGYTFGSGTRLTVV.

This clonotype turned up a few times. V and J are TRBV9 and TRBJ1-2, with D unresolved. The ends were cut back, 4 bases at V and 1 base at J, with 14 bases in the middle. Per the germline V gene, CDR1 is SGDLS and CDR2 is YYNGEE. CDR3 size: 15 residues. The CDR3 sequence is CASSPSDGRNYGYTF. In DNA form, the CDR3 reads TGTGCCAGCAGCCCCTCGGACGGACGTAACTATGGCTACACCTTC.

The table lists this clonotype with a few counts. The genes are TRBV6-1 and TRBJ2-7; TRBD2 matches at 11 bases. Per the germline V gene, CDR1 is MNHNS and CDR2 is SASEGT. The CDR3 runs 14 residues. The V segment lost 4 bases and the J segment 4 bases; nucleotides outside the gene matches: 3. The CDR3 coding sequence is TGTGCCAGCAGTGCCCTAGCGGGAGGTTACGAGCAGTACTTC. The encoded protein is CASSALAGGYEQYF.

This rearrangement joins TRBV6-2 or TRBV6-3 to TRBJ2-3; D gene unclear. Germline V gives CDR1 MNHEY, CDR2 SVGEGT. This CDR3 region has 13 residues. The V and J ends lost 2 bases and 2 bases respectively, with 5 bases between them. CDR3 DNA: TGTGCCAGCAGTTACGCCCCCACAGATACGCAGTATTTT. Protein product: CASSYAPTDTQYF.

The V call is TRBV6-5, the J call TRBJ2-7; TRBD2 agrees at 7 bases. CDR1 is MNHEY, CDR2 SVGAGI, per germline. This CDR3 is built from 18 residues. V gave up 2 bases and J gave up 4 bases; unmatched junction bases: 17. CDR3 coding DNA: TGTGCCAGCAGTTACCAAGGCGGGGGAGGCGGGGGATTTTACGAGCAGTACTTC. Translating gives CASSYQGGGGGGFYEQYF.

The CDR3 reads CASSRGLIGGYNEQYF. CDR3 in DNA: TGTGCCAGCAGCCGGGGACTCATCGGAGGGTACAATGAGCAGTACTTC. The chain combines TRBV7-2 with TRBJ2-5, with D tentatively TRBD2 (6 bases). The CDR3 runs 16 residues. V lost 5 bases and J 11 bases, leaving 27 bases between the germline ends. From germline, CDR1 is SGHTA and CDR2 FQGNSA.

The chain links TRBV6-6 to TRBJ2-5, with 8 bases identical to TRBD2. The CDR3 totals 15 residues. Germline V CDR1 and CDR2: MNHNY, SVGAGI (reference sequence). V was clipped by 0 bases and J by 4 bases; unmatched bases: 4. The CDR3 loop is CASSYSGGGRETQYF. As DNA, the CDR3 is TGTGCCAGCAGTTACTCGGGCGGGGGGCGAGAGACCCAGTACTTC.

The chain carries TRBV5-6 and TRBJ2-1; TRBD2 matches at 8 bases. Germline lookup yields CDR1 SGHDT and CDR2 YYEEEE. This CDR3 spans 14 amino acids. The ends lost 7 bases at V and 5 bases at J; junction bases unmatched: 8. In DNA form, the CDR3 reads TGTGCCAGCGGCGATACTAGCGGCGACAATGAGCAGTTCTTC. Its translation: CASGDTSGDNEQFF.

A few counts support this clonotype. The J gene is TRBJ1-6, the V gene TRBV5-6; 9 nucleotides line up with TRBD1. The germline CDR1 and CDR2 sequences are SGHDT and YYEEEE. After removal of 1 base from V and 7 bases from J, the junction contained 3 bases not matched to a gene. This CDR3 comprises 15 residues. The CDR3 region has the DNA TGTGCCAGCAGCTTGAAGGGGACAGGGAATTCACCCCTCCACTTT. This translates into CASSLKGTGNSPLHF.

The chain uses TRBV15 and TRBJ2-1; weak D call: TRBD1 (5 bases). CDR3 size: 16 residues. Per germline, CDR1 LNHNV and CDR2 YYDKDF (reference sequence). V lost 5 bases to trimming and J lost 8 bases, with 22 bases between them. The CDR3 nucleotides are TGTGCCACCAGCCCCCGACGTGCAGGGTTACTCGATGAGCAGTTCTTC. This sequence encodes CATSPRRAGLLDEQFF.

The chain recombines TRBV30 with TRBJ1-1; D is undetermined. The CDR3 is 12 amino acids. Trimming pared 1 base from V and 8 bases from J, leaving 11 bases between. Germline-derived CDR1 and CDR2 are GTSNPN and SVGIG (reference sequence). The CDR3 spells CAWSGPSPEAFF. DNA of the CDR3: TGTGCCTGGAGTGGCCCTAGCCCAGAAGCTTTCTTT.

V gene TRBV6-2 or TRBV6-3 combines with J gene TRBJ2-1, with 7 bases that match TRBD2. V trimming: 2 bases; J trimming: 6 bases; junction bases outside the gene matches: 1. The CDR3 loop spans 13 amino acids. Germline V gene data show CDR1 as MNHEY and CDR2 as SVGEGT. CDR3 residues: CASSYRLANEQFF. The CDR3, as DNA: TGTGCCAGCAGTTACCGACTAGCCAATGAGCAGTTCTTC.

The chain carries TRBV6-5 and TRBJ2-2; 11 positions agree with TRBD2. The CDR3 has 15 residues. Germline CDR1 reads MNHEY; CDR2 reads SVGAGI. V gave up 6 bases and J gave up 7 bases; unmatched junction bases: 7. DNA of the CDR3: TGTGCCAGCAGGATAGCGGGAGGGGCGTTCGGGGAGCTGTTTTTT. Translated, it gives CASRIAGGAFGELFF.

The V gene is TRBV20-1, the J gene TRBJ1-2; D unclear. The CDR3 sequence is 15 residues long. Per germline, CDR1 DFQATT and CDR2 SNEGSKA (reference sequence). Trimming took off 6 bases at V and 7 bases at J, with 24 bases between the two ends. The CDR3 DNA sequence: TGCAGTGCCAAGAACGGGCGGGGAATTATGAGTGGCTACACCTTC. Its protein product is CSAKNGRGIMSGYTF.